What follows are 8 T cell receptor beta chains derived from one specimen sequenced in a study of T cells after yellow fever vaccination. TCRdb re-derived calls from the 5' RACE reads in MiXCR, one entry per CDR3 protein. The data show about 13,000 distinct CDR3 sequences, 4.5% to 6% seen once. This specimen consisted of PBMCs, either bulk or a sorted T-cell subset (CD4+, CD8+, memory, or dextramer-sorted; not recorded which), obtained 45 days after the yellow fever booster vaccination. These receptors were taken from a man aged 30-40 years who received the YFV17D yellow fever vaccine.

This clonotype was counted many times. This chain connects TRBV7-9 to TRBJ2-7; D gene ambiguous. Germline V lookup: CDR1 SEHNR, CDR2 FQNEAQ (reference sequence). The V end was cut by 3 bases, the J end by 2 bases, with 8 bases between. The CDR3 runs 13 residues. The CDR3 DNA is TGTGCCAGCAGCTTCGAGGTAACCTACGAGCAGTACTTC. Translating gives CASSFEVTYEQYF.

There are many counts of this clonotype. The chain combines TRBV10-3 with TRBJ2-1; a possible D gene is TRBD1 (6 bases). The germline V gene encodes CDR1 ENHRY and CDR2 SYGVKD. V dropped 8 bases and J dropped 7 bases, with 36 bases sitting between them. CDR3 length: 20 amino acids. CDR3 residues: CAIAPAVQGSSTPPGNEQFF. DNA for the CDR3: TGTGCCATCGCCCCCGCGGTGCAGGGGTCTAGCACCCCCCCTGGAAATGAGCAGTTCTTC.

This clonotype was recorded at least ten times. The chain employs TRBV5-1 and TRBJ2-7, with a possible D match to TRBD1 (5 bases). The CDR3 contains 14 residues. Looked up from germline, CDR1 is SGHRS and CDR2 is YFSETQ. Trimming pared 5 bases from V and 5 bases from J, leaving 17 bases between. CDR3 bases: TGCGCCAGCAGTAGTGTCGCAGGGATCAACGAGCAGTACTTC. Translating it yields CASSSVAGINEQYF.

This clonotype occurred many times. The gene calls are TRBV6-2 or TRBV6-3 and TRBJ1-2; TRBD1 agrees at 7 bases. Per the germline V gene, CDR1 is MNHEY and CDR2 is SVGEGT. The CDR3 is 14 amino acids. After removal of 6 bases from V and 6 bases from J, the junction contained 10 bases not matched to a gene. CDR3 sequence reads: CASREQGRMDGYTF. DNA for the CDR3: TGTGCCAGCAGGGAACAGGGGCGCATGGATGGCTACACCTTC.

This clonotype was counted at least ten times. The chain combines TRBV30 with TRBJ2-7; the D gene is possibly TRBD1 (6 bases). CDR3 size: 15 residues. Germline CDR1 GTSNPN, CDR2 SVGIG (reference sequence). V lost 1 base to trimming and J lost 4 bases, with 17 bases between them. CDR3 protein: CAWSGTEGSKYEQYF. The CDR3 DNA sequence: TGTGCCTGGAGTGGGACAGAGGGGTCCAAGTACGAGCAGTACTTC.

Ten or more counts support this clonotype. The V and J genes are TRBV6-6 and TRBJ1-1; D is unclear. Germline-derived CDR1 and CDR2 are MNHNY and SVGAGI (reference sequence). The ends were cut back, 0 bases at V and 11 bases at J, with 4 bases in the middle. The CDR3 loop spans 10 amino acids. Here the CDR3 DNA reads TGTGCCAGCAGTTACTCTATCGCTTTCTTT. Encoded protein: CASSYSIAFF.

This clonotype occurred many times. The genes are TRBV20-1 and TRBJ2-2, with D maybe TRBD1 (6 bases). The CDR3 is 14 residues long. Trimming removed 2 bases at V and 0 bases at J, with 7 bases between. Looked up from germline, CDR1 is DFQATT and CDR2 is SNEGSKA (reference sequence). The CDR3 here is CSARTGPNTGELFF. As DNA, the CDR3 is TGCAGTGCTAGAACAGGGCCGAACACCGGGGAGCTGTTTTTT.

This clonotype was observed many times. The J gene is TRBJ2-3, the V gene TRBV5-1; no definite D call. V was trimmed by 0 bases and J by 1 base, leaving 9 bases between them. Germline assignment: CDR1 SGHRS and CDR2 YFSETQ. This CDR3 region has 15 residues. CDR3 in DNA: TGCGCCAGCAGCTTGGCTGGCAGCCGCACAGATACGCAGTATTTT. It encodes CASSLAGSRTDTQYF.